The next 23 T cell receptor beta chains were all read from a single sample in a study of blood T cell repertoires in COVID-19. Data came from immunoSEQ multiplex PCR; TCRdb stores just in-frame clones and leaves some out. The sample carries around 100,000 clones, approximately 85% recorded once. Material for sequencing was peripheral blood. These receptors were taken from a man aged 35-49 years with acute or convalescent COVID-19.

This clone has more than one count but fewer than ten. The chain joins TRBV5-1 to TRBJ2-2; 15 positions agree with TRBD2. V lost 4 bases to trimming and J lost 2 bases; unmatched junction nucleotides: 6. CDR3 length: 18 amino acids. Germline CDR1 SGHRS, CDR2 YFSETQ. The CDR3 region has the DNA TGCGCCAGCAGCCCACGGACTAGCGGGGGGGCTAACACCGGGGAGCTGTTTTTT. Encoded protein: CASSPRTSGGANTGELFF. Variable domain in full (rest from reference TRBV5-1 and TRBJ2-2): KAGVTQTPRYLIKTRGQQVTLSCSPISGHRSVSWYQQTPGQGLQFLFEYFSETQRNKGNFPGRFSGRQFSNSRSEMNVSTLELGDSALYLCASSPRTSGGANTGELFFGEGSRLTVL.

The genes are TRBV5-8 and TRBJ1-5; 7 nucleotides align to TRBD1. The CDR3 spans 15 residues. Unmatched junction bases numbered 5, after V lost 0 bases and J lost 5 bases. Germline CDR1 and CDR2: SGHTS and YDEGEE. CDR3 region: CASSLGQGRDQPQHF. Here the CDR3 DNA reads TGTGCCAGCAGCTTGGGACAGGGTAGGGATCAGCCCCAGCATTTT.

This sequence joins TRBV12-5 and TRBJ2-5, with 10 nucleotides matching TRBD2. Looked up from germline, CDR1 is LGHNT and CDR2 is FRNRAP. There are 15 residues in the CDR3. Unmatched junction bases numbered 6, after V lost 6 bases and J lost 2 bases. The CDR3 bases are TGTGCTAGTGGGCAGGGTAGCGGGGGGCAAGAGACCCAGTACTTC. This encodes CASGQGSGGQETQYF.

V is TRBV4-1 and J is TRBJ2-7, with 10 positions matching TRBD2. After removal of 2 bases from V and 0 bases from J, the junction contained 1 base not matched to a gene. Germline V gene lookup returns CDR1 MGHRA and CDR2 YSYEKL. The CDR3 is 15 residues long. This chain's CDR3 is CASSQTSGDSYEQYF. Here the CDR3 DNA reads TGCGCCAGCAGCCAAACTAGCGGGGACTCCTACGAGCAGTACTTC.

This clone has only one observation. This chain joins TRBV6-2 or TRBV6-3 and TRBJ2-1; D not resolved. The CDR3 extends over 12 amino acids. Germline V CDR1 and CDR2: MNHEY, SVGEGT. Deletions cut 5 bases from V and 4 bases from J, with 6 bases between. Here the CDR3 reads CASSPHYNEQFF. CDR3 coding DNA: TGTGCCAGCAGTCCCCATTACAATGAGCAGTTCTTC.

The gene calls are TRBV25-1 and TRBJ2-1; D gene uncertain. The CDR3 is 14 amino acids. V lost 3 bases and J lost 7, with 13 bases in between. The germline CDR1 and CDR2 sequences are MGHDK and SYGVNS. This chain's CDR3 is CASSDPNAWNEQFF. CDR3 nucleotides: TGTGCCAGCAGTGACCCCAATGCGTGGAATGAGCAGTTCTTC.

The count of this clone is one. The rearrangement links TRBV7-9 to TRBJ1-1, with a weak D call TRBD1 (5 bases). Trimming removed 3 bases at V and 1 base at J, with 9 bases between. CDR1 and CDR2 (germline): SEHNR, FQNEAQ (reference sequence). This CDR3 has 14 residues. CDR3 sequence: CASSFSTANTEAFF. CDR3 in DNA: TGTGCCAGCAGCTTCTCGACAGCGAACACTGAAGCTTTCTTT.

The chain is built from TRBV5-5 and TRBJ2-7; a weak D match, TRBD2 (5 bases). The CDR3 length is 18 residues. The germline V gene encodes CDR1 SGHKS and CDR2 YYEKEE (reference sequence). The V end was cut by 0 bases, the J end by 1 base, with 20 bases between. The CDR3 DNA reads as TGTGCCAGCAGCTTGGTCCGTTTAGTGGGGAGATCATCCTACGAGCAGTACTTC. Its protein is CASSLVRLVGRSSYEQYF.

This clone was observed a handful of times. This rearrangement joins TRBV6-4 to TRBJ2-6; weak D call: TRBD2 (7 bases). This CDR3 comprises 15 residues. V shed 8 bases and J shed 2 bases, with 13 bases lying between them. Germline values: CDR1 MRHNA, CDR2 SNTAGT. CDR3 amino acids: CASSGGGAGANVLTF. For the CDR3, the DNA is TGTGCCAGCTCTGGGGGGGGCGCTGGGGCCAACGTCCTGACTTTC.

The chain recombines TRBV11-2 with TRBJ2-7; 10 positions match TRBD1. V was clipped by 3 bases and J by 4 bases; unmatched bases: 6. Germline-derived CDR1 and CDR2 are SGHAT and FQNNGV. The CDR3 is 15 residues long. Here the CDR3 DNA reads TGTGCCAGCAGCTTTGACGGACAGGGGGTATACGAGCAGTACTTC. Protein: CASSFDGQGVYEQYF.

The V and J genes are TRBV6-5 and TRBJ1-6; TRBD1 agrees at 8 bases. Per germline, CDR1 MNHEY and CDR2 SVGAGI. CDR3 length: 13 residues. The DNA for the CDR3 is TGTGCGTGTGGGGACAGGATAAATTCACCCCTCCACTTT. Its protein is CACGDRINSPLHF.

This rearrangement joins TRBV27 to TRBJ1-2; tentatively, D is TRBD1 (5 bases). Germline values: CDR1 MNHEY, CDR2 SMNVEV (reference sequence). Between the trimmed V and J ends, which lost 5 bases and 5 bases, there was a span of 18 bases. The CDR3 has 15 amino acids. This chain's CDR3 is CASSPRTPVVYGYTF. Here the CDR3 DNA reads TGTGCCAGCAGTCCAAGGACACCCGTAGTTTATGGCTACACCTTC.

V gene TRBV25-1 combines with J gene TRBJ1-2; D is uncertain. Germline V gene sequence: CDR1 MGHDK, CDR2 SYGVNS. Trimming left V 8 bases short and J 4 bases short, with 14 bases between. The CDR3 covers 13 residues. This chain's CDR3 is CASPTGVSYGYTF. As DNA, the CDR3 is TGTGCCAGCCCCACCGGAGTTTCCTATGGCTACACCTTC.

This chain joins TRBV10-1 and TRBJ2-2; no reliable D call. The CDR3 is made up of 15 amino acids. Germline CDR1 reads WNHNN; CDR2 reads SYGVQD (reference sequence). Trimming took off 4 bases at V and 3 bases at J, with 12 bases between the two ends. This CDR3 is CASSAITTDTGELFF. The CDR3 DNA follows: TGCGCCAGCAGTGCTATTACTACCGACACCGGGGAGCTGTTTTTT.

The CDR3 here is CASSQYRQGLYEQYF. CDR3 DNA sequence: TGCGCCAGCAGCCAATATAGACAGGGTCTCTACGAGCAGTACTTC. V usage is TRBV4-3 and J usage is TRBJ2-7; 7 bases fit TRBD1. Germline values: CDR1 LGHNA, CDR2 YSLEER. The CDR3 loop spans 15 amino acids. V was pared by 2 bases and J by 3 bases, with 7 bases of the junction left unmatched.

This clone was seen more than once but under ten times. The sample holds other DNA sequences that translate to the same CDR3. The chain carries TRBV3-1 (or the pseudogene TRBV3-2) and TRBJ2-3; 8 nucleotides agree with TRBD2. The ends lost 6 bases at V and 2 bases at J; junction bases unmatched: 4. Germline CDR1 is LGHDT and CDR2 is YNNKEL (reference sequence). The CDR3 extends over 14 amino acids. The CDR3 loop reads CASSQLADTDTQYF. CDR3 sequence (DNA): TGTGCCAGCAGTCAACTAGCGGACACAGATACGCAGTATTTT.

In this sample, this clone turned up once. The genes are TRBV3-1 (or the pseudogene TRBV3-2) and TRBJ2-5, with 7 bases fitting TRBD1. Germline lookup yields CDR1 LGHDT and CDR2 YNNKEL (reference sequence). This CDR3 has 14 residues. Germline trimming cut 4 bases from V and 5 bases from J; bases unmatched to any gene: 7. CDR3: CASSRKTGVETQYF. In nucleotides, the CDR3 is TGTGCCAGCAGCCGGAAAACAGGGGTTGAGACCCAGTACTTC.

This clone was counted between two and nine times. CDR3 sequence (DNA): TGTGCCAGCAGTGACGGACGGGGGAATCAGCCCCAGCATTTT. As protein: CASSDGRGNQPQHF. The V call is TRBV25-1, the J call TRBJ1-5, with a possible D match to TRBD1 (5 bases). CDR3 length: 14 amino acids. Trimming took 3 bases from V and 4 from J, leaving 10 bases between them. Germline-derived CDR1 and CDR2 are MGHDK and SYGVNS.

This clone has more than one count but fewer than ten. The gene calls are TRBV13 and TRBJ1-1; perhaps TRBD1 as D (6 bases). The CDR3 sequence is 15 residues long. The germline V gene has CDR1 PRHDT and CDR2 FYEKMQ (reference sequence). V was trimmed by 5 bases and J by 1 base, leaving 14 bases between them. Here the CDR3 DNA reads TGTGCCAGCAGCGGTTACAGGGTAGGGAACACTGAAGCTTTCTTT. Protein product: CASSGYRVGNTEAFF.

The CDR3 sequence is CASSDPTGGGAWEQYF. As DNA, the CDR3 is TGCGCCAGCAGTGACCCGACAGGGGGCGGGGCATGGGAGCAGTACTTC. The chain carries TRBV10-2 and TRBJ2-7; 10 bases agree with TRBD1. The CDR3 totals 16 residues. After removal of 3 bases from V and 7 bases from J, the junction contained 12 bases not matched to a gene. The germline gives CDR1 WSHSY, CDR2 SAAADI.

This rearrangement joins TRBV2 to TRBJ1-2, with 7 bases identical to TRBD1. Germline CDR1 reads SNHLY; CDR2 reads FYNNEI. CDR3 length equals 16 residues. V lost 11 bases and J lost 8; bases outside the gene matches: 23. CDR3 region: CALQGETGRFDLGYTF. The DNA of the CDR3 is TGTGCCCTACAGGGCGAGACAGGGAGGTTCGATTTAGGCTACACCTTC. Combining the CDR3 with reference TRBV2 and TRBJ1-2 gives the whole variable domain EPEVTQTPSHQVTQMGQEVILRCVPISNHLYFYWYRQILGQKVEFLVSFYNNEISEKSEIFDDQFSVERPDGSNFTLKIRSTKLEDSAMYFCALQGETGRFDLGYTFGSGTRLTVV.

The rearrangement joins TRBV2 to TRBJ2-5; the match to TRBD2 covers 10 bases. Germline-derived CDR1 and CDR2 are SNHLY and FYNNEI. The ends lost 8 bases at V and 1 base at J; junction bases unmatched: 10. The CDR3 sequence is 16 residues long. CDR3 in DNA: TGTGCCAGCCTCGCGCTAGCGGGGGACCCCCAAGAGACCCAGTACTTC. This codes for CASLALAGDPQETQYF.

The CDR3 DNA reads as TGTGCCAGCAGCTTCCGGGACAGGGGGTACTATGGCTACACCTTC. Protein sequence: CASSFRDRGYYGYTF. J is TRBJ1-2 and V is TRBV5-6; 11 bases line up with TRBD1. Germline CDR1 is SGHDT and CDR2 is YYEEEE. The CDR3 runs 15 residues. Trimming cost V 2 bases and J 3 bases; bases outside gene matches: 3.